The TCR beta chain described here comes from a study of cytomegalovirus exposure and HLA in healthy donors. Data came from immunoSEQ multiplex PCR; TCRdb stores just in-frame clones and leaves some out. The sample includes over 150,000 clones, approximately 86% of them seen just once. The study's findings and limits: Rarity marked most TCR sequences, yet some public TCRs occurred in many donors.

CDR3 length: 15 residues. Per the germline V gene, CDR1 is KGHSH and CDR2 is LQKENI. Trimming took 8 bases from V and 6 from J; bases not matched to a gene: 10. This clone was observed once. Its antigen is unknown. The TCR was taken from a woman between 18 and 29 years old in good health and CMV-seronegative. Sequencing was carried out using PBMCs. The chain joins TRBV18 to TRBJ1-5; TRBD1 agrees at 10 bases. The CDR3 DNA follows: TGTGCCAGCGGGATGGGGACAGGGGATCGTCAGCCCCAGCATTTT. Its protein is CASGMGTGDRQPQHF.